These 14 T cell receptor beta chains came from one sample sequenced in a study of T cells in Graves' hyperthyroidism and ophthalmopathy. The investigators amplified TCR beta CDR3 regions from RNA transcripts. HTBI primers were the set used in a first-round RT-PCR of the TCR CDR3. TCRdb called the multiplex PCR reads again in MiXCR, with one record for every CDR3 protein. The sample has around 690,000 distinct CDR3 sequences; roughly 17% are singletons. Sequencing was done on a sample of blood. All receptors derive from a man aged 45-65 years with Graves' hyperthyroidism.

This clonotype was counted many times. The J gene is TRBJ1-2, the V gene TRBV11-2; 7 bases are shared with TRBD1. V shed 3 bases, J shed 8 bases, and the junction held 9 bases outside the gene matches. The CDR3 consists of 14 residues. Per the germline V gene, CDR1 is SGHAT and CDR2 is FQNNGV. The CDR3 loop reads CASSFFGQGDGYTF. CDR3 DNA sequence: TGTGCCAGCAGCTTTTTTGGTCAGGGGGACGGCTACACCTTC.

This clonotype was seen only once. The CDR3: CSAREGAGGWPQHF. CDR3 nucleotides: TGCAGTGCTAGAGAGGGGGCCGGGGGGTGGCCCCAGCATTTT. The chain recombines TRBV20-1 with TRBJ1-5; possibly TRBD1 for D (6 bases). V was cut by 0 bases and J by 9 bases, with 15 bases left in between. The CDR3 is 14 amino acids. CDR1 is DFQATT, CDR2 SNEGSKA, per germline (reference sequence).

The chain joins TRBV4-3 to TRBJ1-4; D might be TRBD1 (5 bases). V lost 0 bases, J lost 5 bases, and 13 bases lay in between. CDR3 size: 16 residues. Germline CDR1 reads LGHNA; CDR2 reads YSLEER. CDR3 residues: CASSQDSARENEKLFF. The CDR3 DNA reads as TGCGCCAGCAGCCAAGATTCGGCCAGGGAAAATGAAAAACTGTTTTTT.

This chain joins TRBV20-1 and TRBJ2-3, with D tentatively TRBD1 (8 bases). Germline V gives CDR1 DFQATT, CDR2 SNEGSKA (reference sequence). The V and J ends lost 1 base and 4 bases respectively, with 15 bases between them. CDR3 size: 15 residues. In DNA form, the CDR3 reads TGCAGTGCTAGAGGGGGGGGACAGGTCGCAGATACGCAGTATTTT. This encodes CSARGGGQVADTQYF.

This clonotype was counted a single time. The chain couples TRBV28 to TRBJ1-2; 9 bases fit TRBD1. Trimming at V came to 4 bases and at J to 6 bases, leaving 6 bases not matched to a gene. CDR3 length: 14 residues. The germline CDR1 and CDR2 sequences are MDHEN and SYDVKM. CDR3 residues: CASSSGTGKNGYTF. In DNA, the CDR3 is TGTGCCAGCAGTTCCGGGACAGGGAAGAATGGCTACACCTTC.

This clonotype was seen at least ten times. J is TRBJ2-1 and V is TRBV7-9, with 7 bases matching TRBD2. The germline V gene encodes CDR1 SEHNR and CDR2 FQNEAQ (reference sequence). The CDR3 spans 17 residues. V was pared by 3 bases and J by 8 bases, with 16 bases of the junction left unmatched. The CDR3 loop is CASSFIGRERVFYEQFF. The CDR3 DNA sequence: TGTGCCAGCAGCTTCATAGGGCGGGAGAGGGTATTCTATGAGCAGTTCTTC.

The V and J genes are TRBV9 and TRBJ1-1; D not resolved. V gave up 3 bases and J gave up 0 bases, with 9 bases separating them. The CDR3 has 14 residues. The V gene's germline CDR1 is SGDLS and CDR2 YYNGEE. The CDR3 reads CASSAAALNTEAFF. The CDR3 region has the DNA TGTGCCAGCAGCGCAGCAGCCCTGAACACTGAAGCTTTCTTT.

This clonotype has at least ten counts. The V call is TRBV28, the J call TRBJ2-1; D is ambiguous. This CDR3 contains 13 residues. Germline V gives CDR1 MDHEN, CDR2 SYDVKM. Deletions cut 2 bases from V and 7 bases from J, with 9 bases between. The CDR3 loop reads CASSLKFRNEQFF. For the CDR3, the DNA is TGTGCCAGCAGTTTAAAGTTCCGGAATGAGCAGTTCTTC.

This sequence joins TRBV9 and TRBJ2-7; D tentatively fits TRBD1 or TRBD2 (5 bases each). Trimming left V 0 bases short and J 2 bases short, with 15 bases between. The CDR3 consists of 16 residues. Germline V CDR1 and CDR2: SGDLS, YYNGEE. CDR3 protein: CASSVGSGLSAYEQYF. For the CDR3, the DNA is TGTGCCAGCAGCGTAGGTTCGGGGCTTAGCGCCTACGAGCAGTACTTC.

The chain combines TRBV27 with TRBJ1-2, with TRBD1 matching 11 bases. Germline trimming cut 4 bases from V and 4 bases from J; bases unmatched to any gene: 5. Per the germline V gene, CDR1 is MNHEY and CDR2 is SMNVEV (reference sequence). The CDR3 has 15 amino acids. CDR3 sequence: CASSWGTGGFYGYTF. CDR3 bases: TGTGCCAGCAGTTGGGGGACAGGGGGGTTCTATGGCTACACCTTC.

The chain couples TRBV27 to TRBJ2-6; D assignment may be TRBD1 or TRBD2 (5 bases each). The CDR3 is 19 residues long. V lost 5 bases and J 0 bases, leaving 20 bases between the germline ends. Germline-derived CDR1 and CDR2 are MNHEY and SMNVEV (reference sequence). CDR3 loop: CASSPIRDGGHSGANVLTF. CDR3 bases: TGTGCCAGCAGTCCTATCCGGGACGGAGGCCACTCTGGGGCCAACGTCCTGACTTTC.

This clonotype was recorded many times. This chain links TRBV7-2 with TRBJ2-7; either TRBD1 or TRBD2 may fit D (6 bases each). This CDR3 comprises 14 residues. Between the trimmed V and J ends, which lost 3 bases and 7 bases, there was a span of 16 bases. Germline lookup yields CDR1 SGHTA and CDR2 FQGNSA. The CDR3 sequence: CASSLGGQGREQYF. CDR3 in DNA: TGTGCCAGCAGCTTGGGGGGCCAGGGGCGAGAGCAGTACTTC.

This rearrangement joins TRBV12-3 or TRBV12-4 to TRBJ1-5, with 8 bases aligning to TRBD1. CDR3 size: 16 residues. V gave up 6 bases and J gave up 7 bases; unmatched junction bases: 14. CDR3 sequence reads: CASRVAVDRVDQPQHF. DNA for the CDR3: TGTGCCAGCAGGGTTGCCGTGGACAGGGTAGACCAGCCCCAGCATTTT.

This clonotype was picked up a small number of times. An end of the junction does not agree with germline; a read error may underlie this. The V gene is TRBV2, the J gene TRBJ1-5, with 7 bases aligning to TRBD1. The CDR3 totals 15 residues. The germline CDR1 and CDR2 sequences are SNHLY and FYNNEI. In DNA, the CDR3 is TGTGCCAGCAGCGAAGACAGGGCGTGGAATCAGCCCCAGCATTTT. It specifies CASSEDRAWNQPQHF. Full variable domain (remainder filled in from reference TRBV2 and TRBJ1-5): EPEVTQTPSHQVTQMGQEVILRCVPISNHLYFYWYRQILGQKVEFLVSFYNNEISEKSEIFDDQFSVERPDGSNFTLKIRSTKLEDSAMYFCASSEDRAWNQPQHFGDGTRLSIL.